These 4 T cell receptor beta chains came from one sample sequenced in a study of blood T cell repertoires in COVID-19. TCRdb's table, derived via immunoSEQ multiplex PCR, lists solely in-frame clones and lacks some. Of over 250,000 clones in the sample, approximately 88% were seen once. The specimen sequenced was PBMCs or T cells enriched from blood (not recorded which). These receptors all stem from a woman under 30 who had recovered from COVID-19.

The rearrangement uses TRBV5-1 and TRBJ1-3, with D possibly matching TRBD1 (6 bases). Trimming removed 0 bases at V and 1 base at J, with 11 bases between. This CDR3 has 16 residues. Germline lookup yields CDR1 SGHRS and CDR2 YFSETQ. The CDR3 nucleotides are TGCGCCAGCAGCTTGGCGGGGGGCGCGTCTGGAAACACCATATATTTT. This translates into CASSLAGGASGNTIYF.

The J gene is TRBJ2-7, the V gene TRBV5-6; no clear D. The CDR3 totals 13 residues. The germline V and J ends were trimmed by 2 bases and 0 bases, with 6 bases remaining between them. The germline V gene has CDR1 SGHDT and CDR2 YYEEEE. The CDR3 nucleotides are TGTGCCAGCAGCTTCGGCGGCTCCTACGAGCAGTACTTC. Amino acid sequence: CASSFGGSYEQYF.

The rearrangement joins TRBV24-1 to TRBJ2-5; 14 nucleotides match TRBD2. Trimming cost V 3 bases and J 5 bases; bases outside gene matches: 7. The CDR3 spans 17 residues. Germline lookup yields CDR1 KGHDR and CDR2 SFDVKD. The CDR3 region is CATSDEPGLAGAETQYF. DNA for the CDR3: TGTGCCACCAGTGATGAACCGGGACTAGCGGGAGCCGAGACCCAGTACTTC.

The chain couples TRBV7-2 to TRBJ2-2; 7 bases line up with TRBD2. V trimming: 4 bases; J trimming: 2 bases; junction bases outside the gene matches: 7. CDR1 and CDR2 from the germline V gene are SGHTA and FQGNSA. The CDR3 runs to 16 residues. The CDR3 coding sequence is TGTGCCAGCAGCTCCCAGGGAGGGGTTAACACCGGGGAGCTGTTTTTT. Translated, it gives CASSSQGGVNTGELFF.